This passage covers 14 T cell receptor beta chains from one sample sequenced in a study of T cell repertoires in ileal Crohn's disease. Produced via immunoSEQ multiplex PCR; TCRdb's table is partial and in-frame only. The table records 10,000 or so clones, less than 80% of them present only once. Time point indicated: neoterminal ileum biopsy at postoperative endoscopy, about 6 months after surgery. The sequenced sample was ileal tissue. The receptors were sampled from an adult with Crohn's disease.

The rearrangement links TRBV6-1 to TRBJ1-2; the D is unclear. The germline gives CDR1 MNHNS, CDR2 SASEGT. The germline V and J ends were trimmed by 6 bases and 1 base, with 12 bases remaining between them. This CDR3 has 14 residues. The CDR3 DNA reads as TGTGCCAGCAGAGTAGTCTCCGGTAACTATGGCTACACCTTC. This codes for CASRVVSGNYGYTF.

This rearrangement joins TRBV6-1 to TRBJ2-3, with 10 bases fitting TRBD2. V dropped 1 base and J dropped 9; count of bases not matched to a gene: 13. The CDR3 covers 17 residues. Germline CDR1 is MNHNS and CDR2 is SASEGT. The CDR3 region is CASSEDLVTAGGRTQYF. In DNA form, the CDR3 reads TGTGCCAGCAGTGAAGATTTGGTCACAGCGGGAGGGCGCACGCAGTATTTT.

This clone was detected a few times. Different DNA sequences within this sample yield the same CDR3. This chain uses TRBV5-6 with TRBJ1-1; no clear D gene. The CDR3 runs to 13 residues. V lost 4 bases to trimming and J lost 0 bases, with 7 bases between them. Germline V gives CDR1 SGHDT, CDR2 YYEEEE. The CDR3 protein is CASSLDMNTEAFF. CDR3 DNA sequence: TGTGCCAGCAGCCTAGATATGAACACTGAAGCTTTCTTT.

The genes are TRBV28 and TRBJ1-2; TRBD1 matches at 8 bases. V lost 1 base to trimming and J lost 4 bases; unmatched junction nucleotides: 11. Germline V CDR1 and CDR2: MDHEN, SYDVKM. The CDR3 contains 17 residues. The CDR3, as DNA: TGTGCCAGCAGTTTATTTGGACAGGGAAGGGGATCCTATGGCTACACCTTC. Residues: CASSLFGQGRGSYGYTF.

As regards this clone: The sample holds other DNA sequences that translate to the same CDR3. This chain links TRBV7-9 with TRBJ2-7; D not resolved. There are 12 residues in the CDR3. V lost 2 bases and J lost 4, with 6 bases in between. Germline CDR1 is SEHNR and CDR2 is FQNEAQ (reference sequence). The CDR3 nucleotides are TGTGCCAGCAGCTTAAATCATTACGAGCAGTACTTC. Protein product: CASSLNHYEQYF.

There are a few counts of this clone. The chain links TRBV27 to TRBJ1-2, with 7 bases aligning to TRBD1. CDR1 and CDR2 (germline): MNHEY, SMNVEV (reference sequence). Trimming took 5 bases from V and 7 from J; bases not matched to a gene: 16. The CDR3 sequence is 16 residues long. The chain's CDR3 is CASSPRKGQAVSGYTF. CDR3 DNA: TGTGCCAGCAGTCCTCGGAAAGGACAGGCAGTTAGTGGCTACACCTTC.

V usage is TRBV5-6 and J usage is TRBJ2-3; maybe TRBD1 (6 bases). CDR1 SGHDT and CDR2 YYEEEE come from the germline V gene. V dropped 5 bases and J dropped 6 bases, with 13 bases sitting between them. There are 13 residues in the CDR3. For the CDR3, the DNA is TGTGCCAGCAGTTCTTTAAGGGGGGATACGCAGTATTTT. This sequence encodes CASSSLRGDTQYF.

This chain connects TRBV7-2 to TRBJ2-3; 7 nucleotides align to TRBD2. Germline CDR1 and CDR2: SGHTA and FQGNSA. The CDR3 sequence is 16 residues long. The junction had 18 bases not matched to a gene; V was cut back by 5 bases and J by 10 bases. Here the CDR3 DNA reads TGTGCCAGCAGCGGGGGGGAAAGCGGTTGGCAAAGCGCGCAGTATTTT. Amino acids: CASSGGESGWQSAQYF.

V usage is TRBV7-6 and J usage is TRBJ1-1; no reliable D call. Trimming left V 2 bases short and J 0 bases short, with 4 bases between. The CDR3 is 13 amino acids. Germline V gives CDR1 SGHVS, CDR2 FNYEAQ. CDR3 loop: CASSLSMNTEAFF. For the CDR3, the DNA is TGTGCCAGCAGCTTATCAATGAACACTGAAGCTTTCTTT.

This chain links TRBV25-1 with TRBJ1-2, with D possibly being TRBD1 (6 bases). Trimming cost V 4 bases and J 2 bases, with 8 bases left between them. CDR1 is MGHDK, CDR2 SYGVNS, per germline. The CDR3 totals 13 residues. The CDR3 here is CASSVTGNYGYTF. In DNA, the CDR3 is TGTGCCAGCAGTGTTACAGGGAACTATGGCTACACCTTC.

The chain uses TRBV9 and TRBJ2-2; D not certain. V gave up 0 bases and J gave up 0 bases, with 6 bases separating them. This CDR3 is built from 15 residues. Germline CDR1 is SGDLS and CDR2 is YYNGEE. The CDR3 spells CASSVATANTGELFF. In DNA, the CDR3 is TGTGCCAGCAGCGTAGCAACAGCGAACACCGGGGAGCTGTTTTTT. The full variable domain, with the rest looked up from reference TRBV9 and TRBJ2-2, is DSGVTQTPKHLITATGQRVTLRCSPRSGDLSVYWYQQSLDQGLQFLIQYYNGEERAKGNILERFSAQQFPDLHSELNLSSLELGDSALYFCASSVATANTGELFFGEGSRLTVL.

The gene calls are TRBV5-6 and TRBJ2-2; D is unresolved. The CDR3 totals 11 residues. The germline V and J ends were trimmed by 5 bases and 4 bases, with 3 bases remaining between them. CDR1 and CDR2 (germline): SGHDT, YYEEEE. The CDR3 coding sequence is TGTGCCAGCAGTCGCACCGGGGAGCTGTTTTTT. This codes for CASSRTGELFF.

The J gene is TRBJ1-6, the V gene TRBV7-9; possibly TRBD1 for D (6 bases). Germline V lookup: CDR1 SEHNR, CDR2 FQNEAQ (reference sequence). V was clipped by 5 bases and J by 9 bases, with 20 bases between them. The CDR3 is 16 residues long. CDR3 DNA sequence: TGTGCCAGCAGCCCATCCCTACAGGGTGGAGGTTCACCCCTCCACTTT. This sequence encodes CASSPSLQGGGSPLHF.

The chain joins TRBV29-1 to TRBJ2-5; D is unresolved. Deletions cut 3 bases from V and 0 bases from J, with 2 bases between. Germline V gives CDR1 SQVTM, CDR2 ANQGSEA. CDR3 size: 11 residues. The CDR3 DNA follows: TGCAGCGTTGACAACCAAGAGACCCAGTACTTC. Translated: CSVDNQETQYF.